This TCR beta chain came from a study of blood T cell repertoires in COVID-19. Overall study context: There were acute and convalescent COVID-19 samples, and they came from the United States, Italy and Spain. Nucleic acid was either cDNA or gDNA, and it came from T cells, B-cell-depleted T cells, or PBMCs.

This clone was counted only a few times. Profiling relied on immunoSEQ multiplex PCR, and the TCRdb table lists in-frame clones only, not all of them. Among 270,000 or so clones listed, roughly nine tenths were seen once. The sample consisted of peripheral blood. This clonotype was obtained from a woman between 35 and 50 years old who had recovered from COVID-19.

This CDR3 is CASSLGQAGYGYTF. The CDR3 DNA reads as TGTGCCAGCAGCTTGGGTCAGGCGGGCTATGGCTACACCTTC. The chain is built from TRBV5-6 and TRBJ1-2; D is unclear. Germline CDR1 and CDR2: SGHDT and YYEEEE. The CDR3 has 14 residues. Trimming removed 0 bases at V and 4 bases at J, with 10 bases between.